The 3 T cell receptor beta chains presented below share a single source sample, sequenced in a study of blood T cells in healthy people across ages (dated by TCRdb to about 2015). Libraries were built with 5' RACE. Data came from an Illumina HiSeq 2500. A second PCR of roughly 6 to 11 cycles was run with a J-beta primer mix and a sample-barcoded 5' primer. TCRdb ran its own pipeline on the public reads, namely fastp trimming at Q25 and MiXCR clone calling, and kept in-frame beta chains. Every CDR3 protein is listed once, alongside the most common genes and DNA of its rows. In this sample the table shows over 700,000 distinct CDR3 sequences, 50% to 65% of which occur a single time. The biggest ten clones account for approximately 40% of the sample. Sequencing was carried out using blood. These receptors were taken from a man older than 75 in good health.

Comments on this clonotype: Its ends do not fully match the called genes, so a read error is possible. V usage is TRBV12-3 or TRBV12-4 and J usage is TRBJ1-5; a possible D gene is TRBD1 (5 bases). The length of the CDR3 is 15 residues. This chain's CDR3 is CASTLGGKGNQPQHF. The CDR3 DNA is TGTGCCAGCACCTTGGGGGGGAAGGGCAACCAGCCCCAGCATTTT.

The chain employs TRBV15 and TRBJ2-7; D remains unclear. The tail of the sequence fits TRBJ2-5 better, so the J call may be wrong. Germline CDR1 LNHNV, CDR2 YYDKDF (reference sequence). The length of the CDR3 is 14 residues. The CDR3: CATSRDTSGETQYF. In DNA form, the CDR3 reads TGTGCCACCAGCAGAGATACGTCCGGGGAGACCCAGTACTTC.

This rearrangement joins TRBV29-1 to TRBJ2-2; TRBD2 matches 7 bases. The CDR3 length is 13 residues. J gave up 6 bases and V 7 bases, and 8 bases lay outside the gene matches. Germline loops: CDR1 SQVTM, CDR2 ANQGSEA. Here the CDR3 DNA reads TGCAGCGGGAGGACTAGTCACGCCGGGGAGCTGTTTTTT. Its protein is CSGRTSHAGELFF.